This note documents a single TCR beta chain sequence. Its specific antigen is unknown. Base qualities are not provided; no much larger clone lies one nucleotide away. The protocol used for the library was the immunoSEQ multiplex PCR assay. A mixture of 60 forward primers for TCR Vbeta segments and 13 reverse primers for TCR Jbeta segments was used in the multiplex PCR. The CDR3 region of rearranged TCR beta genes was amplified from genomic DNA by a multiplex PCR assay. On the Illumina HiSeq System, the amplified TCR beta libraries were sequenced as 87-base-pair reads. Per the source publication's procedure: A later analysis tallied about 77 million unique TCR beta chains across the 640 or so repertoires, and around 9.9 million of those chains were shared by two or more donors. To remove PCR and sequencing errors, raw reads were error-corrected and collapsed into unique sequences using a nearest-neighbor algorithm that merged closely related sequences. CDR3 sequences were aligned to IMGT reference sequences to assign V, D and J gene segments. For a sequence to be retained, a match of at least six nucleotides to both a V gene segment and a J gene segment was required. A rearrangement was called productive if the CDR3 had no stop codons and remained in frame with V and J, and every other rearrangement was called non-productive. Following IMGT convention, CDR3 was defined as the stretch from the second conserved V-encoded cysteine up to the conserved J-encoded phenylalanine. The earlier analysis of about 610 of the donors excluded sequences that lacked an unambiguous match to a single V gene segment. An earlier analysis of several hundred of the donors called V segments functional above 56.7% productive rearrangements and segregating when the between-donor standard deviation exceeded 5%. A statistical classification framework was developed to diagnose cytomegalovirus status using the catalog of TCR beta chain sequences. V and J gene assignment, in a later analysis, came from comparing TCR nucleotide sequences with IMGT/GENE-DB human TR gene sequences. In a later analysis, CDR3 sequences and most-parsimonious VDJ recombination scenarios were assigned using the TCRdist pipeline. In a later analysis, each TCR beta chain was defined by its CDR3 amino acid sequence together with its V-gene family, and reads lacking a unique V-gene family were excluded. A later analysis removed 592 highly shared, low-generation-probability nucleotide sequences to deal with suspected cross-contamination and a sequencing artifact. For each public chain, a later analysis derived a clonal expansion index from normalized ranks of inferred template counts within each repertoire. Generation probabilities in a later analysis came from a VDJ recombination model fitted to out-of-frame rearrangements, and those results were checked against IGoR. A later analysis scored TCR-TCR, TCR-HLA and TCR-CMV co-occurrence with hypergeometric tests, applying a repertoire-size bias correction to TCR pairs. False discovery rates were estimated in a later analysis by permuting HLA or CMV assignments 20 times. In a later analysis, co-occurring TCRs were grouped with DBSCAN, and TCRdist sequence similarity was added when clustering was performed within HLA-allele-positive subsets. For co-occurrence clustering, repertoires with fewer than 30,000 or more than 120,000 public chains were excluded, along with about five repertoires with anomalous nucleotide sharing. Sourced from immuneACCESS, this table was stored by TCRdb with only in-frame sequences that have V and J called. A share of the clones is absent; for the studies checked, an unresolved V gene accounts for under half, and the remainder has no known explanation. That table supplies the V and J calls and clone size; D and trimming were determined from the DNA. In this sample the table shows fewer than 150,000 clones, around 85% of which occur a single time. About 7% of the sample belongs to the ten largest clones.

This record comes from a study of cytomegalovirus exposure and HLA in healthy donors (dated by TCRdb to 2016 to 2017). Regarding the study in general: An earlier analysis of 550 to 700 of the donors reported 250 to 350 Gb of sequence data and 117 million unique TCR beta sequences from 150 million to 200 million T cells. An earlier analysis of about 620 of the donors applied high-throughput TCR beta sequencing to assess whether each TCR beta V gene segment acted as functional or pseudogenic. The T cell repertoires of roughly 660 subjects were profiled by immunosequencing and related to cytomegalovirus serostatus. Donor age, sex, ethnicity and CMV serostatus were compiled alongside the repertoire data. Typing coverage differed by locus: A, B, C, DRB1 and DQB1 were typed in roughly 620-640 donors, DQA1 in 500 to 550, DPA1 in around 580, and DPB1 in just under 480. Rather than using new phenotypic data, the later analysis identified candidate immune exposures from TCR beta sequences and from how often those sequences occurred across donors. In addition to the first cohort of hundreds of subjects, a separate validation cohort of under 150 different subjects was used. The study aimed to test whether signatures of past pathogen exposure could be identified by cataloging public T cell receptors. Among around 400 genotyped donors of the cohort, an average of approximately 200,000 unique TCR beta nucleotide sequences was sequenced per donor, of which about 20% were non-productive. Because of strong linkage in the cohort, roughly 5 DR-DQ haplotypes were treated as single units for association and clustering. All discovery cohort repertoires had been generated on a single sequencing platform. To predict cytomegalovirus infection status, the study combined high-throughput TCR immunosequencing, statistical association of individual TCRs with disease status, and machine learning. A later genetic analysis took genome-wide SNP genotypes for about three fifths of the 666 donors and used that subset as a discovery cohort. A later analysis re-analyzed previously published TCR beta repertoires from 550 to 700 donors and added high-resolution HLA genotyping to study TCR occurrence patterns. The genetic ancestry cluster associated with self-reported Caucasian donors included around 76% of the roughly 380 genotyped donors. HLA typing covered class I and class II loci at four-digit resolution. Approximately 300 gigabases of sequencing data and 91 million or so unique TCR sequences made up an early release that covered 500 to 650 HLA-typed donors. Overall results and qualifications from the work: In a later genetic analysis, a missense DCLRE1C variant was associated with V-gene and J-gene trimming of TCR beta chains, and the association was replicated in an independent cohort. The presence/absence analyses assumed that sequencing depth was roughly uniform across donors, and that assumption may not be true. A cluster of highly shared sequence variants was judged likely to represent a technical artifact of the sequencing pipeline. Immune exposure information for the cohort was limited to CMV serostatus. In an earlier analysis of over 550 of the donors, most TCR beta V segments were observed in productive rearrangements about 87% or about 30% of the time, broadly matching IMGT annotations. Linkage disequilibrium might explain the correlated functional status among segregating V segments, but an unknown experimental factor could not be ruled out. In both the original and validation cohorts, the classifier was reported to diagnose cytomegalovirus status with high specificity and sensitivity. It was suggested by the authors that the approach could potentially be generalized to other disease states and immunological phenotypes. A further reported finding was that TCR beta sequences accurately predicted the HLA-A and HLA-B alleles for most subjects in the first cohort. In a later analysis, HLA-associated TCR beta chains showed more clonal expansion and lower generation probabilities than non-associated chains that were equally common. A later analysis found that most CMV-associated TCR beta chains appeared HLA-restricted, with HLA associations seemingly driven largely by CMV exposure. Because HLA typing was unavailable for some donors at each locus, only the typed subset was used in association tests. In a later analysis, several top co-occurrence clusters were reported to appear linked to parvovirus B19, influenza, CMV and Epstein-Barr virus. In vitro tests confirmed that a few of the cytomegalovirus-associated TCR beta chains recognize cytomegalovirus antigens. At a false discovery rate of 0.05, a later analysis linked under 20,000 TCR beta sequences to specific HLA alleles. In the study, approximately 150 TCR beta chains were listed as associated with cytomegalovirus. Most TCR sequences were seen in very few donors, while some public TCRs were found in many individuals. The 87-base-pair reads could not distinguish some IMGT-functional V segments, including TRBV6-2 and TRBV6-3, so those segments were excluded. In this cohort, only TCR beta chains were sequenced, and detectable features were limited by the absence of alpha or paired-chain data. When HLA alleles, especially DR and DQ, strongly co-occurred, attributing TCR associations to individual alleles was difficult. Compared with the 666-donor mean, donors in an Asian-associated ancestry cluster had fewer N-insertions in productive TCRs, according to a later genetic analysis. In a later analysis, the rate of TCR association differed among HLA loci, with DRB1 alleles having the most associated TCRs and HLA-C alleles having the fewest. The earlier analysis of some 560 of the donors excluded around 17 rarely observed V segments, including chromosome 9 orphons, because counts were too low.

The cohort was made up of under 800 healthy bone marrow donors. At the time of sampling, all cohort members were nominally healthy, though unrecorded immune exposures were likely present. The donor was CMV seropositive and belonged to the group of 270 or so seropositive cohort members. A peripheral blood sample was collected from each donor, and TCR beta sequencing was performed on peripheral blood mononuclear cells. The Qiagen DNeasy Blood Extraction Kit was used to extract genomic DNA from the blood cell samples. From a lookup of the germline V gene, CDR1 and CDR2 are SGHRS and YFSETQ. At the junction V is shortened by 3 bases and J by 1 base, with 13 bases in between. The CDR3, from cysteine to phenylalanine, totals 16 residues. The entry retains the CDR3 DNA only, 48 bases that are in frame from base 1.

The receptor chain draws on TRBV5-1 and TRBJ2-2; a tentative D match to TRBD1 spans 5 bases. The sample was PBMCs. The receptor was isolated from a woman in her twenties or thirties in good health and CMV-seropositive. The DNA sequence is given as TGCGCCAGCAGCTCCCGTCAGGGTGGGAACACCGGGGAGCTGTTTTTT. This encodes CASSSRQGGNTGELFF.